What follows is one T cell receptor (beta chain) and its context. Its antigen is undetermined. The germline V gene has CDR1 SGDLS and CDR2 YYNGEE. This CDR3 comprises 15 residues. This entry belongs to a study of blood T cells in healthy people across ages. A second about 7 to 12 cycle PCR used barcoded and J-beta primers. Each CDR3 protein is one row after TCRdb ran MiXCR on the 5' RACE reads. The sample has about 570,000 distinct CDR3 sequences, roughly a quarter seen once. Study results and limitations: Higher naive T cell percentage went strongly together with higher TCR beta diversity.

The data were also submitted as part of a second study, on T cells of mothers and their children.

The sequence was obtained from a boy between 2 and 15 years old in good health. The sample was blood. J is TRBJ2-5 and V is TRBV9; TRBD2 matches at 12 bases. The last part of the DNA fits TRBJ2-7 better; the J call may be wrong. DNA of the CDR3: TGTGCCAGCAGCGGGTTGACTAGCGGGAGAAACGAGCAGTACTTC. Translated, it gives CASSGLTSGRNEQYF.